Following are 27 T cell receptor beta chains from one sample sequenced in a study of STAT5B mutations in CD4+ large granular lymphocyte leukemia. Profiled with immunoSEQ multiplex PCR; TCRdb holds only in-frame clones, not every one. The table has 30,000 to 40,000 clones, around 80% seen once. The sample was CD4+ T cells from blood buffy coats. The receptors were gathered from a human donor in good health.

There are a few counts of this clone. This chain links TRBV18 with TRBJ2-7; 10 bases map to TRBD1. J was trimmed by 7 bases and V by 6 bases; bases with no gene match: 9. The CDR3 contains 14 residues. Germline values: CDR1 KGHSH, CDR2 LQKENI. The CDR3 reads CASSAGTGVGEQYF. As DNA, the CDR3 is TGTGCCAGCTCGGCCGGGACAGGGGTGGGGGAGCAGTACTTC.

The rearrangement uses TRBV27 and TRBJ1-4; TRBD1 matches at 7 bases. Germline CDR1 MNHEY, CDR2 SMNVEV (reference sequence). V trimming: 8 bases; J trimming: 5 bases; junction bases outside the gene matches: 8. There are 14 residues in the CDR3. This CDR3 reads CASAGQGGNEKLFF. The CDR3 DNA reads TGTGCCAGCGCTGGGCAGGGGGGGAATGAAAAACTGTTTTTT.

CDR3 sequence: CASRGHGSGNTIYF. As DNA, the CDR3 is TGTGCCAGTAGAGGACATGGCTCTGGAAACACCATATATTTT. This rearrangement joins TRBV19 to TRBJ1-3; weak D call: TRBD1 (5 bases). Germline V gene sequence: CDR1 LNHDA, CDR2 SQIVND (reference sequence). The V and J ends lost 6 bases and 0 bases respectively, with 9 bases between them. The CDR3 is made up of 14 amino acids.

The rearrangement uses TRBV5-5 and TRBJ1-2, with D perhaps matching TRBD1 (5 bases). The V end was cut by 1 base, the J end by 6 bases, with 10 bases between. In germline, CDR1 is SGHKS, CDR2 YYEKEE (reference sequence). This CDR3 has 13 amino acids. As DNA, the CDR3 is TGTGCCAGCAGCTTGCTGCAGGGTGATGGCTACACCTTC. It translates to CASSLLQGDGYTF.

The chain couples TRBV7-9 to TRBJ1-5; D is undetermined. Germline CDR1 is SEHNR and CDR2 is FQNEAQ (reference sequence). This CDR3 is built from 14 residues. V was pared by 1 base and J by 0 bases, with 4 bases between. CDR3 nucleotide sequence: TGTGCCAGCAGCTTAGGGGTTAGCAATCAGCCCCAGCATTTT. Translating gives CASSLGVSNQPQHF.

The rearrangement links TRBV6-6 to TRBJ1-4; TRBD1 might be the D (5 bases). Deletions cut 4 bases from V and 8 bases from J, with 20 bases between. The CDR3 consists of 16 residues. The germline V gene encodes CDR1 MNHNY and CDR2 SVGAGI (reference sequence). The CDR3 nucleotides read TGTGCCAGCAGTTTTCCAGCGACTTCGGGGGGGGAAAAACTGTTTTTT. Protein: CASSFPATSGGEKLFF.

The chain is built from TRBV18 and TRBJ2-7; 8 bases align to TRBD1. This CDR3 is built from 13 residues. Germline CDR1 reads KGHSH; CDR2 reads LQKENI. The trim removed 0 bases at V and 6 bases at J, leaving 1 base unmatched. The CDR3 sequence: CASSPPDRVEQYF. DNA for the CDR3: TGTGCCAGCTCACCACCGGACAGGGTCGAGCAGTACTTC.

The genes are TRBV4-2 and TRBJ2-1, with 8 bases matching TRBD2. The CDR3 consists of 16 residues. Germline-derived CDR1 and CDR2 are LGHNA and YNFKEQ. J lost 6 bases, V lost 0 bases, and 7 bases had no gene match. Here the CDR3 DNA reads TGTGCCAGCAGCCAAGATGGGATAGCGGGACGCAATGAGCAGTTCTTC. Amino acids: CASSQDGIAGRNEQFF.

The chain is built from TRBV18 and TRBJ2-4, with 10 bases that match TRBD2. V lost 3 bases to trimming and J lost 0 bases; unmatched junction nucleotides: 11. The CDR3 totals 19 residues. CDR1 is KGHSH and CDR2 is LQKENI in the germline V gene. CDR3 sequence: CASSPWTSGRDPAKNIQYF. DNA of the CDR3: TGTGCCAGCTCACCCTGGACTAGCGGAAGGGATCCAGCCAAAAACATTCAGTACTTC.

This chain connects TRBV19 to TRBJ1-3; no firm D call. Germline V CDR1 and CDR2: LNHDA, SQIVND (reference sequence). This CDR3 contains 15 residues. Deletions cut 6 bases from V and 2 bases from J, with 14 bases between. The CDR3 DNA sequence: TGTGCCAGTAGACCTGGACTTACTACTGGAAACACCATATATTTT. Translated: CASRPGLTTGNTIYF. Full variable domain (rest looked up from reference TRBV19 and TRBJ1-3): DGGITQSPKYLFRKEGQNVTLSCEQNLNHDAMYWYRQDPGQGLRLIYYSQIVNDFQKGDIAEGYSVSREKKESFPLTVTSAQKNPTAFYLCASRPGLTTGNTIYFGEGSWLTVV.

The chain recombines TRBV7-2 with TRBJ2-7; unclear D gene. The CDR3 is 16 amino acids. Germline V CDR1 and CDR2: SGHTA, FQGNSA. V gave up 1 base and J gave up 3 bases, with 16 bases separating them. In DNA form, the CDR3 reads TGTGCCAGCAGCTTAGTACTCCAGAGGCATCTCTACGAGCAGTACTTC. It specifies CASSLVLQRHLYEQYF.

J is TRBJ1-1 and V is TRBV14; unclear D gene. Per germline, CDR1 SGHDN and CDR2 FVKESK. Trimming left V 0 bases short and J 1 base short, with 12 bases between. This CDR3 is built from 16 residues. The CDR3 sequence is CASSQDRGLGNTEAFF. The CDR3 coding sequence is TGTGCCAGCAGCCAAGATAGAGGGCTCGGGAACACTGAAGCTTTCTTT.

The chain carries TRBV2 and TRBJ1-5; D not resolved. V lost 6 bases, J lost 0 bases, and 9 bases lay in between. The CDR3 runs to 14 residues. From germline, CDR1 is SNHLY and CDR2 FYNNEI. CDR3 coding DNA: TGTGCCAGCAGCTCACAGTTTAGCAATCAGCCCCAGCATTTT. The encoded protein is CASSSQFSNQPQHF.

The chain recombines TRBV5-1 with TRBJ2-7, with TRBD2 matching over 7 bases. With 0 bases clipped from V and 4 bases from J, the junction kept 4 bases outside the gene matches. The CDR3 covers 14 residues. Germline V gene lookup returns CDR1 SGHRS and CDR2 YFSETQ. In DNA form, the CDR3 reads TGCGCCAGCAGCTTGGGCGGGAGCGGGTACGAGCAGTACTTC. This translates into CASSLGGSGYEQYF.

This chain links TRBV18 with TRBJ2-1; 9 nucleotides agree with TRBD2. Per the germline V gene, CDR1 is KGHSH and CDR2 is LQKENI. This CDR3 is 15 amino acids long. V shed 5 bases and J 4 bases; nucleotides not matched to a gene: 6. CDR3 sequence (DNA): TGTGCCAGCTCAAACGGACTAGCGCGGTACAATGAGCAGTTCTTC. Its translation: CASSNGLARYNEQFF.

As DNA, the CDR3 is TGTGCCACATCAAGCGGTGACAATGAGCAGTTCTTC. It codes for CATSSGDNEQFF. This chain uses TRBV10-3 with TRBJ2-1; maybe TRBD2 (5 bases). The CDR3 totals 12 residues. Between the trimmed V and J ends, which lost 10 bases and 5 bases, there was a span of 12 bases. Looked up from germline, CDR1 is ENHRY and CDR2 is SYGVKD.

The chain links TRBV2 to TRBJ2-7; no reliable D call. The CDR3 covers 12 residues. V lost 5 bases to trimming and J lost 1 base, with 6 bases between them. CDR1 is SNHLY and CDR2 is FYNNEI in the germline V gene. In nucleotides, the CDR3 is TGTGCCAGCAGTCTGGAGTCCTACGAGCAGTACTTC. It specifies CASSLESYEQYF.

The chain links TRBV28 to TRBJ1-1, with D perhaps matching TRBD1 (5 bases). V was shortened by 7 bases and J by 4 bases, with 10 bases between the two germline ends. The CDR3 extends over 12 amino acids. Germline assignment: CDR1 MDHEN and CDR2 SYDVKM. CDR3 region: CASNSGSTEAFF. CDR3 nucleotides: TGTGCCAGCAATTCAGGGAGCACTGAAGCTTTCTTT.

The rearrangement links TRBV11-3 to TRBJ2-3, with unresolved D. Looked up from germline, CDR1 is SGHNT and CDR2 is YENEEA. This CDR3 contains 12 residues. Trimming took 5 bases from V and 4 from J, leaving 7 bases between them. This CDR3 reads CASSAPADTQYF. The DNA of the CDR3 is TGTGCCAGCAGCGCCCCCGCAGATACGCAGTATTTT.

This clone was counted between two and nine times. CDR3: CASTPDRTGTRETQYF. The CDR3 nucleotides read TGTGCCAGCACCCCCGACAGAACCGGGACAAGAGAGACCCAGTACTTC. The chain employs TRBV27 and TRBJ2-5; D may be TRBD1 (6 bases). The CDR3 sequence is 16 residues long. V lost 7 bases to trimming and J lost 4 bases, with 22 bases between them. CDR1 MNHEY and CDR2 SMNVEV come from the germline V gene (reference sequence).

This clone was observed a single time. This chain links TRBV15 with TRBJ2-4; D not certain. CDR3 length: 17 amino acids. V dropped 0 bases and J dropped 1 base, with 13 bases sitting between them. Germline lookup yields CDR1 LNHNV and CDR2 YYDKDF (reference sequence). CDR3 sequence (DNA): TGTGCCACCAGCAGAGACGCAAGACGTACCGCCAAAAACATTCAGTACTTC. It encodes CATSRDARRTAKNIQYF.

The chain couples TRBV9 to TRBJ2-1; D gene unclear. Germline V gene lookup returns CDR1 SGDLS and CDR2 YYNGEE. V gave up 0 bases and J gave up 8 bases, with 3 bases separating them. This CDR3 region has 11 residues. This chain's CDR3 is CASSVVDEQFF. For the CDR3, the DNA is TGTGCCAGCAGCGTAGTGGATGAGCAGTTCTTC.

The chain uses TRBV7-2 and TRBJ2-7; 10 bases fit TRBD2. Germline V lookup: CDR1 SGHTA, CDR2 FQGNSA. The CDR3 has 15 residues. J was trimmed by 5 bases and V by 3 bases; bases with no gene match: 7. CDR3 loop: CASSFLPGTSDEQYF. CDR3 DNA: TGTGCCAGCAGCTTCCTCCCCGGGACTAGCGACGAGCAGTACTTC.

The chain has TRBV15 and TRBJ2-3; D may be TRBD2 (6 bases). The CDR3 is 15 amino acids. V was pared by 1 base and J by 5 bases, with 13 bases between. CDR1 LNHNV and CDR2 YYDKDF come from the germline V gene (reference sequence). CDR3 loop: CATSRGGVGGDTQYF. The CDR3 region has the DNA TGTGCCACCAGCAGAGGAGGAGTGGGGGGAGATACGCAGTATTTT.

The chain carries TRBV19 and TRBJ2-1; TRBD2 matches at 11 bases. V lost 6 bases to trimming and J lost 1 base; unmatched junction nucleotides: 8. Per germline, CDR1 LNHDA and CDR2 SQIVND (reference sequence). The length of the CDR3 is 17 residues. Here the CDR3 reads CASRSGTSGRSYNEQFF. The CDR3 region has the DNA TGTGCCAGTAGATCCGGGACTAGCGGACGATCCTACAATGAGCAGTTCTTC.

The J gene is TRBJ2-1, the V gene TRBV5-1, with no clear D. CDR3 length: 16 residues. The germline gives CDR1 SGHRS, CDR2 YFSETQ. Between the trimmed V and J ends, which lost 0 bases and 5 bases, there was a span of 15 bases. The CDR3 DNA reads as TGCGCCAGCAGCTTGGTTCCCACAGAAACCCACAATGAGCAGTTCTTC. As protein: CASSLVPTETHNEQFF.

The chain combines TRBV7-2 with TRBJ1-5; the D is unclear. The ends were cut back, 5 bases at V and 4 bases at J, with 6 bases in the middle. Germline values: CDR1 SGHTA, CDR2 FQGNSA. The CDR3 consists of 12 residues. CDR3 in DNA: TGTGCCAGCAGCATCAGAAATCAGCCCCAGCATTTT. It translates to CASSIRNQPQHF.